This TCR beta chain comes out of a study of breast tumors, draining lymph nodes, adjacent tissues. Axillary draining lymph nodes of breast cancer patients supplied the node samples. Study-level findings and limits: Compared with lymph nodes, tumors were less diverse; compared with nontumor tissue, more. Compared with basal-like, luminal-like tumors shared significantly more repertoire with nontumor tissue.

The V gene's germline CDR1 is MRHNA and CDR2 SNTAGT. The V and J ends lost 6 bases and 16 bases respectively, with 12 bases between them. This CDR3 is 10 amino acids long. TCRdb redid the calling of the multiplex PCR reads with MiXCR, one entry per CDR3 protein. The data show hundreds of thousands of distinct CDR3 sequences, around 32% seen once. Concerning this clonotype itself: Its antigen is undetermined.

This TCR was recovered from a female donor with breast cancer. Some clones in this sample may be carry-over from other donors' samples. The chain employs TRBV6-4 and TRBJ2-2; possibly TRBD1 or TRBD2 for D (5 bases each). Sequenced: axillary lymph node tissue. The CDR3 region is CASSVPGRFF. The DNA for the CDR3 is TGTGCCAGCAGCGTACCGGGACGGTTTTTT.